This T cell receptor (beta chain) emerged from a study of blood T cells in healthy people across ages. This clonotype was counted between two and nine times. A second about 7 to 12 cycle PCR used barcoded and J-beta primers. TCRdb passed the 5' RACE reads through MiXCR, listing each CDR3 protein once. The data hold about 730,000 distinct CDR3 sequences, with about 42% observed a single time. V gave up 4 bases and J gave up 11 bases; unmatched junction bases: 8. The CDR3 spans 15 residues. Germline V gene lookup returns CDR1 LGHDT and CDR2 YNNKEL (reference sequence). The gene calls are TRBV3-1 and TRBJ1-6; TRBD1 matches 10 bases. Sequenced material: blood. This receptor was identified in a woman aged 60 to 75 in good health. The CDR3 loop is CASSPRTGGKAPLHF. In DNA, the CDR3 is TGTGCCAGCAGCCCTCGGACAGGGGGTAAAGCACCCCTCCACTTT.